Below are 3 T cell receptor beta chains sequenced from a single sample in a study of cytomegalovirus exposure and HLA in healthy donors. PCR used 60 Vbeta primers and 13 Jbeta primers. Assay used: immunoSEQ multiplex PCR; TCRdb lists only in-frame clones, some missing. The sample consists of roughly 140,000 clones, 60% to 80% of them appearing once. Material: PBMCs. The receptors were gathered from a male donor in good health and CMV-seronegative.

The J gene is TRBJ1-1, the V gene TRBV9; D call uncertain. This CDR3 comprises 12 residues. Germline-derived CDR1 and CDR2 are SGDLS and YYNGEE. V dropped 0 bases and J dropped 11 bases, with 11 bases sitting between them. CDR3 sequence reads: CASSVETGKAFF. CDR3 DNA: TGTGCCAGCAGCGTAGAAACCGGTAAGGCTTTCTTT.

V gene TRBV28 combines with J gene TRBJ2-2; D not resolved. V lost 6 bases and J lost 2, with 7 bases in between. Per germline, CDR1 MDHEN and CDR2 SYDVKM. The CDR3 runs to 13 residues. This chain's CDR3 is CASSLRNTGELFF. CDR3 bases: TGTGCCAGCAGCCTAAGAAACACCGGGGAGCTGTTTTTT. The full variable domain, its missing parts supplied by reference TRBV28 and TRBJ2-2, is DVKVTQSSRYLVKRTGEKVFLECVQDMDHENMFWYRQDPGLGLRLIYFSYDVKMKEKGDIPEGYSVSREKKERFSLILESASTNQTSMYLCASSLRNTGELFFGEGSRLTVL.

This CDR3 is CASSLAYLSSYEQYF. The CDR3 DNA is TGTGCCAGCAGCTTAGCCTATTTGAGCTCCTACGAGCAGTACTTC. The V gene is TRBV7-2, the J gene TRBJ2-7; D remains unclear. Germline CDR1 SGHTA, CDR2 FQGNSA. The CDR3 covers 15 residues. The V gene lost 0 bases and the J gene lost 0 bases, with 9 bases spanning the gap.